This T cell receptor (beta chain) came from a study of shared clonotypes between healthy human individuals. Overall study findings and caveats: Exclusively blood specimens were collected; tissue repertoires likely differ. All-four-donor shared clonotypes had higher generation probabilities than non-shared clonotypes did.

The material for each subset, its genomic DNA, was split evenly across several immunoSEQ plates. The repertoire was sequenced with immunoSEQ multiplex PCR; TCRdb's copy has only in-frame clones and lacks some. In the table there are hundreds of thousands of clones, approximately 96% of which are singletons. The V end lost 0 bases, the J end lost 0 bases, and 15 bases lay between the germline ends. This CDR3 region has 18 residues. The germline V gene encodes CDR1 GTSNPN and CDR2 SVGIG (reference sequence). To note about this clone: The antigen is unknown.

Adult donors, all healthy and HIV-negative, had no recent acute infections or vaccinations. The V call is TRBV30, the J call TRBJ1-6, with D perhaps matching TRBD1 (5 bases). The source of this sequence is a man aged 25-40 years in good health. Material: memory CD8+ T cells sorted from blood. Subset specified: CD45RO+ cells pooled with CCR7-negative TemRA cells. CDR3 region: CAWSVRGRTVSYNSPLHF. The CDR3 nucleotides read TGTGCCTGGAGTGTTAGGGGCAGGACGGTCTCCTATAATTCACCCCTCCACTTT.